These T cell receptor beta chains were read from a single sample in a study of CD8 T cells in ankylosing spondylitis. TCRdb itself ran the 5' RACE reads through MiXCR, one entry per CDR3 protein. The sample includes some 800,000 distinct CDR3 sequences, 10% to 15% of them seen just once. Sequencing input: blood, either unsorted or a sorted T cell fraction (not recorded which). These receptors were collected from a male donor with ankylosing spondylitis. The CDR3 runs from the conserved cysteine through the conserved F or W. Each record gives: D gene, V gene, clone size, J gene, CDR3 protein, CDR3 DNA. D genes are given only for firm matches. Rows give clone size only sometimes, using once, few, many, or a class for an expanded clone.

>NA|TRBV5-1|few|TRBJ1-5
CASSTAPGYNQPQHF
TGCGCCAGCAGCACCGCACCAGGGTACAATCAGCCCCAGCATTTT
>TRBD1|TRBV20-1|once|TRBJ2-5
CSAYIPGQISQETQYF
TGCAGTGCATACATCCCGGGACAGATAAGTCAAGAGACCCAGTACTTC
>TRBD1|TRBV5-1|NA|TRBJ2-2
CASSLRGPSNTGELFF
TGCGCCAGCAGCTTGAGGGGGCCCTCGAACACCGGGGAGCTGTTTTTT
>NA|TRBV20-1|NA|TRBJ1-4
CSARDWVSRGSKEKLFF
TGCAGTGCTAGAGATTGGGTATCCCGGGGCTCTAAGGAAAAACTGTTTTTT
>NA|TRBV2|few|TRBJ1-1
CASSDRGDTEAFF
TGTGCCAGCAGTGACCGGGGAGACACTGAAGCTTTCTTT
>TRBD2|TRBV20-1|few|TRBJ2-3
CSASVRGALGDTQYF
TGCAGTGCTAGCGTGCGGGGGGCCTTGGGAGATACGCAGTATTTT
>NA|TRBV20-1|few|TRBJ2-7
CSASGSSFSYEQYF
TGCAGTGCTAGCGGGTCTAGCTTCTCCTACGAGCAGTACTTC
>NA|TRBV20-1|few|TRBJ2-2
CSARTRGTGNTGELFF
TGCAGTGCTAGAACCCGCGGGACCGGGAACACCGGGGAGCTGTTTTTT
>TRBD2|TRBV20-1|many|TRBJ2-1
CSARDLSGSYNEQFF
TGCAGTGCTAGAGATTTGAGCGGGAGCTACAATGAGCAGTTCTTC
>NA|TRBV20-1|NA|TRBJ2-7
CSATPRGHRAIHEQYF
TGCAGTGCTACGCCCCGCGGGCACAGGGCGATCCACGAGCAGTACTTC
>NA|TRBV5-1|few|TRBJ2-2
CASSLAPQGTGELFF
TGCGCCAGCAGCTTGGCCCCTCAAGGCACCGGGGAGCTGTTTTTT
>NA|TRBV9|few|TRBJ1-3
CASSVNPGAGNTIYF
TGTGCCAGCAGCGTAAACCCAGGGGCTGGAAACACCATATATTTT
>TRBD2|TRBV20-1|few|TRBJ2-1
CSARDPSGRAYNEQFF
TGCAGTGCTAGAGACCCTAGCGGGAGGGCCTACAATGAGCAGTTCTTC
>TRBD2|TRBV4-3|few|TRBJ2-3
CASSQEGLASDTQYF
TGCGCCAGCAGCCAAGAGGGACTAGCTTCAGATACGCAGTATTTT
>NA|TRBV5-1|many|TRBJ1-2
CASSLSGRDGYTF
TGCGCCAGCAGCTTATCAGGGCGCGATGGCTACACCTTC
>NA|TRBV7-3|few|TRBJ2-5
CASSHGGRGETQYF
TGTGCCAGCAGCCACGGTGGGAGAGGAGAGACCCAGTACTTC
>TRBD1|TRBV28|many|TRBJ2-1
CASSFGTVQFF
TGTGCCAGCAGTTTCGGGACAGTCCAGTTCTTC
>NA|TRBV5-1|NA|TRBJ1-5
CASSLVVRAQPQHF
TGCGCCAGCAGCTTGGTGGTGAGAGCTCAGCCCCAGCATTTT
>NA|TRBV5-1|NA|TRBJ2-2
CASSIQGGTPGELFF
TGCGCCAGCAGCATACAGGGCGGCACGCCCGGGGAGCTGTTTTTT
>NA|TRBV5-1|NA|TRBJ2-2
CASSLLTGSTGELFF
TGCGCCAGCAGCTTGCTCACAGGGTCCACCGGGGAGCTGTTTTTT
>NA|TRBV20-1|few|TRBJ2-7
CSATTAGIYEQYF
TGCAGTGCAACGACAGCCGGCATTTACGAGCAGTACTTC
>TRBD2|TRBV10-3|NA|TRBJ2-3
CAISESSGTSGRSTDTQYF
TGTGCCATCAGTGAGTCGAGCGGGACTAGCGGGAGAAGCACAGATACGCAGTATTTT
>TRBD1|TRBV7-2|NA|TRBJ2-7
CASSTRTGVNEQYF
TGTGCCAGCAGCACCCGGACAGGGGTTAACGAGCAGTACTTC
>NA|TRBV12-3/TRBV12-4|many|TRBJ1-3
CASSRNTIYF
TGTGCCAGCAGTCGAAACACCATATATTTT
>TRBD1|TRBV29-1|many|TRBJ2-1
CSDTRDSYNEQFF
TGCAGTGATACCCGGGACAGTTACAATGAGCAGTTCTTC
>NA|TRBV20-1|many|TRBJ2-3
CSAGGPRGATDTQYF
TGCAGTGCTGGGGGCCCTCGCGGAGCCACAGATACGCAGTATTTT
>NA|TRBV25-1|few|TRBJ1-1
CASSEFLNTEAFF
TGTGCCAGCAGTGAATTTCTGAACACTGAAGCTTTCTTT
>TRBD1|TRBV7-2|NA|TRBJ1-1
CASSKDRFMAFF
TGTGCCAGCAGTAAGGACAGGTTTATGGCTTTCTTT
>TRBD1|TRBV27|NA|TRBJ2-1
CASSIGQGRDNEQFF
TGTGCCAGCAGTATAGGACAGGGTAGGGACAATGAGCAGTTCTTC
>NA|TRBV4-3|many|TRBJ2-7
CASSQDSVADYEQYF
TGCGCCAGCAGCCAAGATTCGGTAGCAGACTACGAGCAGTACTTC
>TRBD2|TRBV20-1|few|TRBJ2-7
CSARLAGGVFEQYF
TGCAGTGCCAGACTAGCGGGGGGAGTTTTCGAGCAGTACTTC
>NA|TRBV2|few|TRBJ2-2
CASSIQGGNAGELFF
TGTGCCAGCAGTATCCAGGGAGGAAATGCCGGGGAGCTGTTTTTT
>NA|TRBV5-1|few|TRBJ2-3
CASSLEGWGDTQYF
TGCGCCAGCAGCTTGGAAGGGTGGGGAGATACGCAGTATTTT
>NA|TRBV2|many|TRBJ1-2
CASSEKVLGYGYTF
TGTGCCAGCAGTGAAAAGGTTCTGGGCTATGGCTACACCTTC
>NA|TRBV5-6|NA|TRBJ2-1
CASSFDWTNEQFF
TGTGCCAGCAGTTTCGACTGGACCAATGAGCAGTTCTTC
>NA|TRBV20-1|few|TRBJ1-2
CGCEGRNYGYTF
TGCGGCTGTGAGGGGCGGAACTATGGCTACACCTTC
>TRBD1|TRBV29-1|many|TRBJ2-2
CSVTGTGGTGELFF
TGCAGCGTTACCGGGACAGGGGGAACCGGGGAGCTGTTTTTT